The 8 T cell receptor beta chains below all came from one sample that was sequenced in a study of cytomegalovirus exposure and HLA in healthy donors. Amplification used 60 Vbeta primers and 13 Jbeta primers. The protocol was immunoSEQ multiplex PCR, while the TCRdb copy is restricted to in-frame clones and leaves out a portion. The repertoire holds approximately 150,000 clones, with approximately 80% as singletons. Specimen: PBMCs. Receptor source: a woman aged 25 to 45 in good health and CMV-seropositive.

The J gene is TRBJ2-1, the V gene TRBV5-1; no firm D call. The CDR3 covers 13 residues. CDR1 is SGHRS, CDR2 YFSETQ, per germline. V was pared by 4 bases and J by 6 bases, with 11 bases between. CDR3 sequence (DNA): TGCGCCAGCAGCCAAGCTAGAGGCAATGAGCAGTTCTTC. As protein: CASSQARGNEQFF.

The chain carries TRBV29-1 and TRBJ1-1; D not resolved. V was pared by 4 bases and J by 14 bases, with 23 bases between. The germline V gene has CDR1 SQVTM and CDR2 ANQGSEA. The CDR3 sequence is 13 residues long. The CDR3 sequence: CSVVLKFSWGAFF. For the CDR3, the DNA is TGCAGCGTTGTTCTAAAGTTCTCATGGGGAGCCTTCTTT.

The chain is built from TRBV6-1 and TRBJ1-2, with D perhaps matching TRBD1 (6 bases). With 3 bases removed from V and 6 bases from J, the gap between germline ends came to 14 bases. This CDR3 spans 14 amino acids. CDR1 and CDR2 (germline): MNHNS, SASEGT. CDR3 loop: CASSDGQGLNGYTF. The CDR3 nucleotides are TGTGCCAGCAGTGATGGGCAGGGGCTCAATGGCTACACCTTC.

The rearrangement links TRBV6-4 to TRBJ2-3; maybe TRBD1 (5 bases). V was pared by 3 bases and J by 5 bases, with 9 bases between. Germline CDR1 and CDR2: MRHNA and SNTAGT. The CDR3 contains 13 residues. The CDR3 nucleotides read TGTGCCAGCAGTGATCAGGGAATAGATACGCAGTATTTT. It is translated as CASSDQGIDTQYF.

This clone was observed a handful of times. This chain's CDR3 is CASSLGFRDRVSGGGNTIYF. The DNA of the CDR3 is TGTGCCAGCAGCTTGGGCTTTCGGGACAGGGTGTCCGGTGGAGGAAACACCATATATTTT. The chain joins TRBV5-4 to TRBJ1-3; 9 bases are shared with TRBD1. V was pared by 0 bases and J by 4 bases, with 17 bases of the junction left unmatched. Germline V gene sequence: CDR1 SGHNT, CDR2 YYREEE (reference sequence). The length of the CDR3 is 20 residues.

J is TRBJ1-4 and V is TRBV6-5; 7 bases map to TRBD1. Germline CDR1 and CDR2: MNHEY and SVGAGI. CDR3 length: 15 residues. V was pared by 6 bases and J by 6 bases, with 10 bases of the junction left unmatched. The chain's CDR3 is CASRETGDGYEKLFF. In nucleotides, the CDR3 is TGTGCCAGCAGGGAAACAGGGGACGGATATGAAAAACTGTTTTTT.

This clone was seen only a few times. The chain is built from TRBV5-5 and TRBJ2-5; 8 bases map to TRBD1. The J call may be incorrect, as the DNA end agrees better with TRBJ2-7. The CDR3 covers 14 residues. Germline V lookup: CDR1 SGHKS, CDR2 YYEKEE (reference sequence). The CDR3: CASSLGTGLYEQYF. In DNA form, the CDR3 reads TGTGCCAGCAGCTTGGGGACAGGGTTGTACGAGCAGTACTTC.

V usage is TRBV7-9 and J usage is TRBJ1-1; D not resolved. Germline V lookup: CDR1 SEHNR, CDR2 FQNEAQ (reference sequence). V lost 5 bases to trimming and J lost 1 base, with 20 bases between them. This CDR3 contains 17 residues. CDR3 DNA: TGTGCCAGCAGCCCCCGAGCCCGAACGCGGGCGAACACTGAAGCTTTCTTT. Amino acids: CASSPRARTRANTEAFF.